Listed below are T cell receptor beta chains from one sample, sequenced in a study of glioma-infiltrating T cells. TCRdb redid the calling of the multiplex PCR reads with MiXCR, one entry per CDR3 protein. The sample carries fewer than 250,000 distinct CDR3 sequences, roughly 32% recorded once. Sequenced: glioma tissue, nonneoplastic brain tissue, or PBMCs (not recorded which). All receptors derive from a human donor with low-grade glioma or glioblastoma, undergoing nonglioma brain surgery, or in good health (not recorded which). Both conserved end residues are part of each CDR3. The order of the fields is J gene, D gene, clone size, V gene, CDR3 DNA, CDR3 protein. D genes are given only for firm matches. Size is omitted from some rows. Given values are once, few, many or a class for expanded clones.

TRBJ1-5	.	many	TRBV7-2	TGTGCCAGCAGCCCACGCGTAGGCAGTTCAAATCAGCCCCAGCATTTT	CASSPRVGSSNQPQHF
TRBJ1-1	.	many	TRBV4-3	TGCGCCAGCAGCCAAGAAAGGCACGGGACTGAAGCTTTCTTT	CASSQERHGTEAFF
TRBJ2-7	.	few	TRBV19	TGTGCCAGTAGCCCAGGGATGGTTTACGAGCAGTACTTC	CASSPGMVYEQYF
TRBJ2-1	.	many	TRBV6-1	TGTGCCAGCAGTTTTCACAGGGCCGGTGAGCAGTTCTTC	CASSFHRAGEQFF
TRBJ2-7	.	few	TRBV7-7	TGTGCCAGCAGCCCCAACAGGGCCCACCCTTACGAGCAGTACTTC	CASSPNRAHPYEQYF
TRBJ2-1	TRBD2	many	TRBV6-1	TGTGCCAGCAGTCCCTTAGGCGGGAGATCTGACAATGAGCAGTTCTTC	CASSPLGGRSDNEQFF
TRBJ2-5	.	many	TRBV7-9	TGTGCCAGCAGCCCCGAACCCGGGACATACGAAGAGACCCAGTACTTC	CASSPEPGTYEETQYF
TRBJ2-3	TRBD2	many	TRBV6-1	TGTGCCAGCATCGGGACTAGCGGGGTATTCGGACATAGCACAGATACGCAGTATTTT	CASIGTSGVFGHSTDTQYF
TRBJ2-1	.	many	TRBV27	TGTGCCAGCAGTTTACAGGGATTCGGCAATGAGCAGTTCTTC	CASSLQGFGNEQFF
TRBJ2-4	.	many	TRBV7-2	TGTGCCAGCAGCTTAGGAGCGGTTGGCATTCAGTACTTC	CASSLGAVGIQYF
TRBJ2-7	.	few	TRBV18	TGTGCCAGCTCACAACTACCGACAGCCTCCTACGAGCAGTACTTC	CASSQLPTASYEQYF
TRBJ1-1	.	few	TRBV30	TGTGCCTGGAATTGGGGGCCTGAAGCTTTCTTT	CAWNWGPEAFF
TRBJ2-1	.	few	TRBV5-5	TGTGCCAGCATCCTTTTACAGGGTACTGAGCAGTTCTTC	CASILLQGTEQFF
TRBJ1-1	.	many	TRBV7-3	TGTGCCAGCAGCTCCCAGGGCAAGGGGAACACTGAAGCTTTCTTT	CASSSQGKGNTEAFF
TRBJ2-2	.	.	TRBV7-2	TGTGCCAGCACCTTAGAGACCGGGAAGCTGTTTTTT	CASTLETGKLFF